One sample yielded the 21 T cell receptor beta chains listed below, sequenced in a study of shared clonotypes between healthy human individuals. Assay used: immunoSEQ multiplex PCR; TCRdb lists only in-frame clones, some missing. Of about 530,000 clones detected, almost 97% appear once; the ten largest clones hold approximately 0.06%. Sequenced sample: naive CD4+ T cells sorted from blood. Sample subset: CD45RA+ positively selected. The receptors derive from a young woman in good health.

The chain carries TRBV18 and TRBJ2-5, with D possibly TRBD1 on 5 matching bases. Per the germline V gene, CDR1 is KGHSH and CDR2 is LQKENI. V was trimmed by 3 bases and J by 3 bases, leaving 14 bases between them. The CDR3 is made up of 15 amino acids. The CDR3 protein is CASSPSPGLEETQYF. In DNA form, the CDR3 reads TGTGCCAGCTCACCGTCCCCAGGGCTTGAAGAGACCCAGTACTTC.

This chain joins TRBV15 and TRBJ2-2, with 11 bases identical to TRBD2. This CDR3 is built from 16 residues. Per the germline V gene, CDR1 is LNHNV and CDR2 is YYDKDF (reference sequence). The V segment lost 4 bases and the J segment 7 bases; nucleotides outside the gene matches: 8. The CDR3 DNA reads TGTGCCACCAGCACGGGGGAGACTAGCGGGGTCGGGGAGCTGTTTTTT. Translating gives CATSTGETSGVGELFF.

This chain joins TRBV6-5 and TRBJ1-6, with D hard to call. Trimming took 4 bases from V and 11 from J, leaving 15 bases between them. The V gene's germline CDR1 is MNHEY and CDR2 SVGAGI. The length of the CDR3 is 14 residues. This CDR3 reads CASSSRSETAPLHF. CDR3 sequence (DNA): TGTGCCAGCAGTTCCCGCAGCGAAACGGCACCCCTCCACTTT.

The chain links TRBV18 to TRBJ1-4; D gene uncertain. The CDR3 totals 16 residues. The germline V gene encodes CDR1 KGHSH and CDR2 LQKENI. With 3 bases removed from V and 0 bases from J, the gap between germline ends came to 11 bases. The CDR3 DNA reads TGTGCCAGCTCACCTTACACCGGAGCAACTAATGAAAAACTGTTTTTT. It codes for CASSPYTGATNEKLFF.

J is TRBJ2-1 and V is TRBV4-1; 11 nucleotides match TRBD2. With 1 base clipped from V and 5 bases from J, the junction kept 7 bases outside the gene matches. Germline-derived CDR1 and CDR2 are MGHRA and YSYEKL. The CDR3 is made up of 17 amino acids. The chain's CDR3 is CASSQGTSGGSDNEQFF. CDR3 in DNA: TGCGCCAGCAGCCAAGGAACTAGCGGGGGCTCGGACAATGAGCAGTTCTTC.

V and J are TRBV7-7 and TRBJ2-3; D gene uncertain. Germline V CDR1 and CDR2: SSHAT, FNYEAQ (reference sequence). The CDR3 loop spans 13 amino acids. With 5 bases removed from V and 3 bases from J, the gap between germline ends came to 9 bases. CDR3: CASSPVPTDTQYF. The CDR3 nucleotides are TGTGCCAGCAGCCCAGTGCCAACAGATACGCAGTATTTT.

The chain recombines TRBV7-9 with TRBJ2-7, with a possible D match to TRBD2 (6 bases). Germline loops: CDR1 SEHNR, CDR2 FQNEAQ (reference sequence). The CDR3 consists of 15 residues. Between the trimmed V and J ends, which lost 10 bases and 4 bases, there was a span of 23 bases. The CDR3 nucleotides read TGTGCCACCTCGTCCCAATTAGGCCTAGCGTACGAGCAGTACTTC. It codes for CATSSQLGLAYEQYF.

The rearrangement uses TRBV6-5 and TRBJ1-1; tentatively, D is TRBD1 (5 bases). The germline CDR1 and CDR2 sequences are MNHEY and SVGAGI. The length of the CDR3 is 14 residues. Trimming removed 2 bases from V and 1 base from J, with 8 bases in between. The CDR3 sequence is CASSYRDPNTEAFF. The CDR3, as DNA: TGTGCCAGCAGTTACAGGGACCCGAACACTGAAGCTTTCTTT.

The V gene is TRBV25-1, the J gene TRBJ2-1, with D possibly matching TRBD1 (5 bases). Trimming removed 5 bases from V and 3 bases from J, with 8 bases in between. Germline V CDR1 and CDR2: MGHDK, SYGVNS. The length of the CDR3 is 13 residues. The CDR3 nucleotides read TGTGCCAGCAGTTCAGGGTTCTACAATGAGCAGTTCTTC. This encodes CASSSGFYNEQFF.

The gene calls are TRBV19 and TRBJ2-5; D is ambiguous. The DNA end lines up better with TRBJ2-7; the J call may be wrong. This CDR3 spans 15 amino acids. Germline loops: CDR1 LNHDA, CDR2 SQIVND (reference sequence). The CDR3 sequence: CASSNGFSPAYEQYF. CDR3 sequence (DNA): TGTGCCAGTAGCAACGGGTTTTCGCCAGCCTACGAGCAGTACTTC.

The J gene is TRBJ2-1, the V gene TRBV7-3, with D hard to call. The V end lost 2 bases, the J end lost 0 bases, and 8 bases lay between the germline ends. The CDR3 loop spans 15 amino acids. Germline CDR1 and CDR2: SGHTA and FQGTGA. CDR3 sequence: CASSLGPISYNEQFF. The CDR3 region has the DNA TGTGCCAGCAGCTTAGGCCCAATCTCCTACAATGAGCAGTTCTTC.

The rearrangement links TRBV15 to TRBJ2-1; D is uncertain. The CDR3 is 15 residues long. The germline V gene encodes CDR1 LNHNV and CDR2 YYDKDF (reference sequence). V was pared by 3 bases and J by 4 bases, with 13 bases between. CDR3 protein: CATSSPEHRYNEQFF. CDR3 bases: TGTGCCACCAGCAGTCCCGAGCATAGGTACAATGAGCAGTTCTTC.

CDR3 residues: CASSLVDQPQHF. CDR3 DNA sequence: TGTGCCAGCAGTTTGGTTGATCAGCCCCAGCATTTT. The chain combines TRBV28 with TRBJ1-5; D uncertain. The germline V gene encodes CDR1 MDHEN and CDR2 SYDVKM. This CDR3 contains 12 residues. V was pared by 3 bases and J by 5 bases, with 5 bases between.

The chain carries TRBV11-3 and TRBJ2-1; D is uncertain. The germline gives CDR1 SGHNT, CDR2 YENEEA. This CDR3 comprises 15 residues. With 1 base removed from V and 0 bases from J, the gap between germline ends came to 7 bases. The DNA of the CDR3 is TGTGCCAGCAGCTTAGCTCGGGCCTCCTACAATGAGCAGTTCTTC. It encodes CASSLARASYNEQFF.

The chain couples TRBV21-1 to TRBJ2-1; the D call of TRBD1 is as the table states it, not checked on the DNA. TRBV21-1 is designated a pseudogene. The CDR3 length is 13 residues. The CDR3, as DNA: TGTGCCAGCAGCAAGACAGGGTACAATGAGCAGTTCTTC. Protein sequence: CASSKTGYNEQFF.

CDR3 sequence: CASSSGGDPGELFF. The CDR3 coding sequence is TGTGCCAGCAGCTCCGGCGGGGACCCCGGGGAGCTGTTTTTT. The chain links TRBV7-3 to TRBJ2-2; a possible D gene is TRBD2 (6 bases). This CDR3 has 14 amino acids. Germline assignment: CDR1 SGHTA and CDR2 FQGTGA. V was pared by 4 bases and J by 6 bases, with 12 bases between.

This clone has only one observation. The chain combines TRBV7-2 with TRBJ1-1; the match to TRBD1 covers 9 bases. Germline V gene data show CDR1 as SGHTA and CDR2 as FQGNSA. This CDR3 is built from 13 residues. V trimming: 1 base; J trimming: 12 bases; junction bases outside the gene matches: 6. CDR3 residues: CASSLVGGQGPFF. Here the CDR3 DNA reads TGTGCCAGCAGCTTAGTAGGGGGACAGGGTCCTTTCTTT.

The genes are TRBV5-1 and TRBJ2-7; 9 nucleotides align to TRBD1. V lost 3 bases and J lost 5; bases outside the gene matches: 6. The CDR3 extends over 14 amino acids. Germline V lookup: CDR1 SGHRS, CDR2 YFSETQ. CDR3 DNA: TGCGCCAGCAGCTCGGGGGGACAGGGCAACGAGCAGTACTTC. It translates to CASSSGGQGNEQYF.

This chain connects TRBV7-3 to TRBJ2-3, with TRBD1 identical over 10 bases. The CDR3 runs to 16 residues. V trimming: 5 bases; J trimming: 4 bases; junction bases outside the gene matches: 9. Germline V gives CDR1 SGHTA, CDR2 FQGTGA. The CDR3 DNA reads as TGTGCCAGCAGCCCATTCTTGACAGGGGGCGCAGATACGCAGTATTTT. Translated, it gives CASSPFLTGGADTQYF.

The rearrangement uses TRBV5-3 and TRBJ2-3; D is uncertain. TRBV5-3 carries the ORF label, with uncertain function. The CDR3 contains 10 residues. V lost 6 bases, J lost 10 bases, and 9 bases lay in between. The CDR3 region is CARISLSQYF. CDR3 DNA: TGTGCCAGAATCAGCCTATCGCAGTATTTT.

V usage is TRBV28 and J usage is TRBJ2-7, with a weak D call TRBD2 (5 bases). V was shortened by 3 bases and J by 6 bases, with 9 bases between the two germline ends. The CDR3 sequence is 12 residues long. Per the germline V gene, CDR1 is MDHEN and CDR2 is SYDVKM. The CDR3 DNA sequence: TGTGCCAGCAGTTTCACTAGGAGCGAGCAGTACTTC. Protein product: CASSFTRSEQYF.